The 18 T cell receptor beta chains listed next were all sequenced from one sample in a study of T cell repertoires in cytomegalovirus infection. TCRdb analysed the reads with MiXCR anew, one entry per CDR3 protein. There are almost 300,000 distinct CDR3 sequences in the sample; around 9.1% occur only once, and over 2.5% lies in the top ten. Material: PBMCs. All receptors come from a human donor in good health (CMV status not recorded). Some clones in this sample may be carry-over from other donors' samples.

This clonotype was observed many times. J is TRBJ2-5 and V is TRBV6-2 or TRBV6-3, with 8 bases that match TRBD1. This CDR3 contains 15 residues. V lost 5 bases and J lost 4; bases outside the gene matches: 9. The germline V gene encodes CDR1 MNHEY and CDR2 SVGEGT. CDR3 sequence: CASSLTGGPAETQYF. The DNA for the CDR3 is TGTGCCAGCAGTCTCACAGGGGGGCCCGCAGAGACCCAGTACTTC.

At least ten counts were recorded for this clonotype. The chain uses TRBV10-3 and TRBJ2-2; no clear D gene. Trimming took off 0 bases at V and 1 base at J, with 12 bases between the two ends. The CDR3 covers 17 residues. Looked up from germline, CDR1 is ENHRY and CDR2 is SYGVKD. The CDR3 DNA follows: TGTGCCATCAGTGAGTCGCCCAGTGTGGGGAACACCGGGGAGCTGTTTTTT. It encodes CAISESPSVGNTGELFF.

V and J are TRBV6-4 and TRBJ2-1, with TRBD1 as a possible D gene (5 bases). There are 13 residues in the CDR3. V was shortened by 6 bases and J by 4 bases, with 10 bases between the two germline ends. Looked up from germline, CDR1 is MRHNA and CDR2 is SNTAGT. CDR3 sequence reads: CASSRTLYNEQFF. In DNA, the CDR3 is TGTGCCAGCAGCCGGACACTTTACAATGAGCAGTTCTTC.

This clonotype was seen at least ten times. This chain connects TRBV2 to TRBJ1-2, with D uncertain. The germline V gene encodes CDR1 SNHLY and CDR2 FYNNEI. V was trimmed by 3 bases and J by 2 bases, leaving 10 bases between them. The CDR3 covers 14 residues. The CDR3 loop reads CASSDSGWNYGYTF. Written as DNA, the CDR3 is TGTGCCAGCAGTGACTCGGGTTGGAACTATGGCTACACCTTC.

This clonotype was found many times. The chain recombines TRBV5-6 with TRBJ2-2, with D tentatively TRBD1 or TRBD2 (6 bases each). Germline V lookup: CDR1 SGHDT, CDR2 YYEEEE. CDR3 length: 16 amino acids. V was pared by 2 bases and J by 7 bases, with 18 bases between. CDR3 DNA sequence: TGTGCCAGCAGCTTAATAGAGGGGGGCAGCCTCGGGGAGCTGTTTTTT. This sequence encodes CASSLIEGGSLGELFF.

The chain couples TRBV6-2 or TRBV6-3 to TRBJ2-1; TRBD1 agrees at 7 bases. Germline CDR1 reads MNHEY; CDR2 reads SVGEGT. V lost 7 bases to trimming and J lost 4 bases; unmatched junction nucleotides: 19. The CDR3 runs to 18 residues. CDR3 sequence: CASKSADRVVLGYNEQFF. The CDR3 nucleotides read TGTGCCAGCAAGTCTGCTGACAGGGTTGTCCTGGGGTACAATGAGCAGTTCTTC.

The table lists this clonotype with many counts. At one end, the junction sequence differs from germline, possibly due to a read error. The V and J genes are TRBV7-7 and TRBJ1-1; maybe TRBD1 (5 bases). CDR3 length: 17 residues. Germline CDR1 reads SSHAT; CDR2 reads FNYEAQ (reference sequence). Here the CDR3 DNA reads TGTGCTAGCAGCTTGGTAGCCACTGGCAGGGAGAACACTGAAGCTTTCTTT. This codes for CASSLVATGRENTEAFF. The full variable domain, in which reference TRBV7-7 and TRBJ1-1 provide the parts outside the CDR3, is GAGVSQSPRYKVTKRGQDVTLRCDPISSHATLYWYQQALGQGPEFLTYFNYEAQPDKSGLPSDRFSAERPEGSISTLTIQRTEQRDSAMYRCASSLVATGRENTEAFFGQGTRLTVV.

This clonotype was picked up many times. Written as DNA, the CDR3 is TGTGCCAGCAGCTTAGGGACAGCACAAAATCAGCCCCAGCATTTT. Amino acids: CASSLGTAQNQPQHF. This chain links TRBV7-9 with TRBJ1-5; a possible D gene is TRBD1 (6 bases). The CDR3 runs to 15 residues. The germline CDR1 and CDR2 sequences are SEHNR and FQNEAQ (reference sequence). Trimming shortened V by 1 base and J by 4 bases, and 11 bases separated the two germline ends.

Ten or more counts support this clonotype. The gene calls are TRBV6-2 or TRBV6-3 and TRBJ2-1; D gene uncertain. The CDR3 consists of 16 residues. CDR1 and CDR2 from the germline V gene are MNHEY and SVGEGT. V lost 4 bases and J lost 5, with 18 bases in between. The CDR3 loop reads CASSSLRLLGNNEQFF. The CDR3 DNA follows: TGTGCCAGCAGTTCCCTCAGACTCCTGGGGAACAATGAGCAGTTCTTC.

The V and J genes are TRBV20-1 and TRBJ2-3, with TRBD2 identical over 11 bases. The CDR3 length is 15 residues. Germline V lookup: CDR1 DFQATT, CDR2 SNEGSKA (reference sequence). J lost 4 bases, V lost 4 bases, and 7 bases had no gene match. The CDR3 region is CSATELAGAADTQYF. The DNA for the CDR3 is TGCAGTGCTACAGAACTAGCGGGGGCAGCAGATACGCAGTATTTT.

V and J are TRBV19 and TRBJ1-5; D perhaps matches TRBD1 (5 bases). The germline V and J ends were trimmed by 6 bases and 1 base, with 13 bases remaining between them. CDR3 length equals 15 residues. The germline gives CDR1 LNHDA, CDR2 SQIVND (reference sequence). The CDR3 nucleotides are TGTGCCAGTAGCTGGACCGAGGGGAGCAATCAGCCCCAGCATTTT. It codes for CASSWTEGSNQPQHF.

The gene calls are TRBV2 and TRBJ2-7, with D perhaps assigned TRBD1 or TRBD2 (6 bases each). The CDR3 covers 13 residues. The V end lost 4 bases, the J end lost 3 bases, and 10 bases lay between the germline ends. The germline V gene has CDR1 SNHLY and CDR2 FYNNEI. CDR3 loop: CASSGRGNYEQYV. CDR3 DNA: TGTGCCAGCAGTGGGAGGGGGAACTACGAGCAGTACGTC.

This clonotype came up many times. V gene TRBV28 combines with J gene TRBJ2-2; no firm D call. Germline V gene sequence: CDR1 MDHEN, CDR2 SYDVKM. This CDR3 is 13 amino acids long. V lost 2 bases to trimming and J lost 8 bases, with 9 bases between them. The CDR3 coding sequence is TGTGCCAGCAGTTTAAGTGTACCGGGGGAGCTGTTTTTT. Its translation is CASSLSVPGELFF. Full variable domain (outside the CDR3, taken from reference TRBV28 and TRBJ2-2): DVKVTQSSRYLVKRTGEKVFLECVQDMDHENMFWYRQDPGLGLRLIYFSYDVKMKEKGDIPEGYSVSREKKERFSLILESASTNQTSMYLCASSLSVPGELFFGEGSRLTVL.

This rearrangement joins TRBV2 to TRBJ1-2; D gene uncertain. The CDR3 spans 14 residues. Trimming shortened V by 2 bases and J by 7 bases, and 14 bases separated the two germline ends. The germline V gene has CDR1 SNHLY and CDR2 FYNNEI. The CDR3 sequence: CASSELGQASGYTF. In DNA, the CDR3 is TGTGCCAGCAGTGAACTCGGTCAGGCAAGTGGCTACACCTTC.

This clonotype came up many times. V gene TRBV11-2 combines with J gene TRBJ1-2; no reliable D call. V shed 7 bases and J shed 1 base, with 13 bases lying between them. The CDR3 sequence is 14 residues long. Germline CDR1 is SGHAT and CDR2 is FQNNGV. CDR3 sequence: CASTWTDVNYGYTF. The CDR3 bases are TGTGCCAGCACCTGGACGGATGTTAACTATGGCTACACCTTC.

This clonotype was seen ten or more times. This sequence joins TRBV4-1 and TRBJ2-1; D possibly corresponds to TRBD1 (7 bases). V was cut by 0 bases and J by 0 bases, with 21 bases left in between. The germline CDR1 and CDR2 sequences are MGHRA and YSYEKL. This CDR3 region has 20 residues. DNA of the CDR3: TGCGCCAGCAGCCAAGAACGCGGGGCAGGGGGATTTAGCTCCTACAATGAGCAGTTCTTC. Translation gives CASSQERGAGGFSSYNEQFF.

The chain uses TRBV20-1 and TRBJ2-4; 10 bases fit TRBD1. Germline CDR1 reads DFQATT; CDR2 reads SNEGSKA (reference sequence). The ends lost 5 bases at V and 9 bases at J; junction bases unmatched: 7. This CDR3 is built from 13 residues. The DNA for the CDR3 is TGCAGTGCTGCAGGGACAGGGGAGTTCATTCAGTACTTC. Protein sequence: CSAAGTGEFIQYF.

The sample holds many counts of this clonotype. The rearrangement uses TRBV7-9 and TRBJ2-2; 8 nucleotides align to TRBD1. Trimming took 6 bases from V and 2 from J; bases not matched to a gene: 5. Germline V gene lookup returns CDR1 SEHNR and CDR2 FQNEAQ (reference sequence). The CDR3 extends over 15 amino acids. In nucleotides, the CDR3 is TGTGCCAGCAGGCCCGGACAGGGAAACACCGGGGAGCTGTTTTTT. Translating gives CASRPGQGNTGELFF.